Below, 20 T cell receptor beta chains from the same sample are listed, as sequenced in a study of cytomegalovirus exposure and HLA in healthy donors. Both 60 Vbeta primers and 13 Jbeta primers went into the PCR. Only in-frame clones appear in the TCRdb table, and some are missing; sequencing was by immunoSEQ multiplex PCR. The table has approximately 45,000 clones, approximately 72% seen once. The sequencing sample was made of PBMCs. The receptors were sampled from a woman younger than 45 in good health and CMV-seronegative.

The chain uses TRBV7-8 and TRBJ2-5; maybe TRBD1 (6 bases). Germline assignment: CDR1 SGHVS and CDR2 FQNEAQ. Deletions cut 1 base from V and 4 bases from J, with 13 bases between. The CDR3 contains 15 residues. Written as DNA, the CDR3 is TGTGCCAGCAGCTTAGTAGGGGGAGACAGAGAGACCCAGTACTTC. Amino acid sequence: CASSLVGGDRETQYF.

The chain combines TRBV15 with TRBJ1-6; no definite D call. V lost 1 base to trimming and J lost 7 bases, with 17 bases between them. This CDR3 spans 17 amino acids. In germline, CDR1 is LNHNV, CDR2 YYDKDF (reference sequence). DNA for the CDR3: TGTGCCACCAGCAGAGTTGCCGGTACAGCCCCAAATTCACCCCTCCACTTT. Its translation: CATSRVAGTAPNSPLHF. The whole variable domain, filled in from reference TRBV15 and TRBJ1-6, reads DAMVIQNPRYQVTQFGKPVTLSCSQTLNHNVMYWYQQKSSQAPKLLFHYYDKDFNNEADTPDNFQSRRPNTSFCFLDIRSPGLGDTAMYLCATSRVAGTAPNSPLHFGNGTRLTVT.

The chain is built from TRBV7-8 and TRBJ1-3; TRBD1 matches at 7 bases. This CDR3 has 17 amino acids. Germline CDR1 and CDR2: SGHVS and FQNEAQ. With V trimmed by 4 bases and J by 0 bases, 9 bases remained unmatched. Written as DNA, the CDR3 is TGTGCCAGCAGCTCTGACGGACAGGTCAACTCTGGAAACACCATATATTTT. Its protein product is CASSSDGQVNSGNTIYF.

The V gene is TRBV4-2, the J gene TRBJ1-2; 7 bases map to TRBD1. This CDR3 is built from 14 residues. With 4 bases clipped from V and 10 bases from J, the junction kept 12 bases outside the gene matches. The germline gives CDR1 LGHNA, CDR2 YNFKEQ. For the CDR3, the DNA is TGTGCCAGCAGCCCTCGGGACAGTCACCCGATCTACACCTTC. Translated, it gives CASSPRDSHPIYTF.

This rearrangement joins TRBV7-9 to TRBJ2-7, with 15 bases aligning to TRBD2. With V trimmed by 4 bases and J by 7 bases, 8 bases remained unmatched. The CDR3 sequence is 16 residues long. CDR1 is SEHNR and CDR2 is FQNEAQ in the germline V gene (reference sequence). Written as DNA, the CDR3 is TGTGCCAGCAGCTCCTGGACTAGCGGGGGGGCTCGGGAGCAGTACTTC. The encoded protein is CASSSWTSGGAREQYF.

This clone was found a few times. The chain has TRBV7-9 and TRBJ2-7; TRBD1 agrees at 9 bases. The CDR3 spans 11 residues. The germline CDR1 and CDR2 sequences are SEHNR and FQNEAQ (reference sequence). The CDR3 DNA is TGTGTCTCACAGGGGGCGCTCGAGCAGTACTTC. Its translation is CVSQGALEQYF.

The genes are TRBV29-1 and TRBJ1-1; D not resolved. CDR1 is SQVTM and CDR2 is ANQGSEA in the germline V gene. Trimming left V 6 bases short and J 1 base short, with 12 bases between. The CDR3 covers 13 residues. The CDR3 loop reads CSVFPESNTEAFF. CDR3 nucleotides: TGCAGCGTCTTTCCGGAGTCGAACACTGAAGCTTTCTTT.

This clone was seen only once. The rearrangement links TRBV30 to TRBJ2-2; 7 bases match TRBD2. The CDR3 loop spans 13 amino acids. CDR1 GTSNPN and CDR2 SVGIG come from the germline V gene (reference sequence). V trimming: 8 bases; J trimming: 6 bases; junction bases outside the gene matches: 9. CDR3 in amino acids: CARKPSGAGELFF. The CDR3 coding sequence is TGTGCCCGGAAGCCCAGCGGGGCCGGGGAGCTGTTTTTT.

This sequence joins TRBV6-6 and TRBJ2-5; D is uncertain. The CDR3 spans 13 residues. The germline V gene has CDR1 MNHNY and CDR2 SVGAGI (reference sequence). The V and J ends lost 5 bases and 2 bases respectively, with 9 bases between them. CDR3 coding DNA: TGTGCCAGCAGTCCTAAAAGACAAGAGACCCAGTACTTC. Translated, it gives CASSPKRQETQYF.

V gene TRBV13 combines with J gene TRBJ2-7, with 9 bases lining up with TRBD1. V lost 5 bases and J lost 6; bases outside the gene matches: 8. The CDR3 extends over 14 amino acids. The germline V gene has CDR1 PRHDT and CDR2 FYEKMQ (reference sequence). The CDR3 DNA reads TGTGCCAGCAGCACCGGGACAGGGCTAATCGAGCAGTACTTC. Translation: CASSTGTGLIEQYF.

This CDR3 is CASTPYGGDSPLHF. DNA of the CDR3: TGCGCCAGCACCCCGTACGGGGGGGATTCACCCCTCCACTTT. The V gene is TRBV5-1, the J gene TRBJ1-6; a possible D gene is TRBD1 (5 bases). The CDR3 extends over 14 amino acids. Trimming cost V 6 bases and J 8 bases, with 15 bases left between them. Germline V lookup: CDR1 SGHRS, CDR2 YFSETQ.

This chain connects TRBV25-1 to TRBJ2-3; TRBD1 aligns across 7 bases. The junction had 10 bases not matched to a gene; V was cut back by 5 bases and J by 2 bases. The CDR3 sequence is 16 residues long. CDR1 and CDR2 (germline): MGHDK, SYGVNS. CDR3 loop: CASSSWTGFNTDTQYF. Here the CDR3 DNA reads TGTGCCAGCAGTTCCTGGACAGGATTTAACACAGATACGCAGTATTTT.

The V and J genes are TRBV27 and TRBJ1-2; D is perhaps TRBD1 (6 bases). Germline CDR1 reads MNHEY; CDR2 reads SMNVEV (reference sequence). V gave up 4 bases and J gave up 5 bases, with 11 bases separating them. The CDR3 loop spans 13 amino acids. Here the CDR3 DNA reads TGTGCCAGCAGTTATGGGCAGGGGTATGGCTACACCTTC. It specifies CASSYGQGYGYTF.

The gene calls are TRBV27 and TRBJ1-1; D is possibly TRBD1 (5 bases). Germline CDR1 MNHEY, CDR2 SMNVEV (reference sequence). V gave up 6 bases and J gave up 2 bases, with 13 bases separating them. CDR3 length: 14 amino acids. CDR3 bases: TGTGCCAGCAGGTCAGGGTATGAAAACACTGAAGCTTTCTTT. This codes for CASRSGYENTEAFF.

The gene calls are TRBV6-5 and TRBJ1-1; D unclear. V lost 9 bases and J lost 6, with 11 bases in between. The CDR3 extends over 11 amino acids. Per the germline V gene, CDR1 is MNHEY and CDR2 is SVGAGI. In nucleotides, the CDR3 is TGTGCCAGAGTAGCGAGGGCTGAAGCTTTCTTT. Its protein product is CARVARAEAFF.

The V call is TRBV19, the J call TRBJ2-1, with no clear D. The length of the CDR3 is 12 residues. V gave up 3 bases and J gave up 6 bases, with 6 bases separating them. Per the germline V gene, CDR1 is LNHDA and CDR2 is SQIVND (reference sequence). This chain's CDR3 is CASSIGTNEQFF. The CDR3 DNA sequence: TGTGCCAGTAGTATTGGCACCAATGAGCAGTTCTTC.

The CDR3 sequence: CASSLGLFQPQHF. Written as DNA, the CDR3 is TGTGCCAGCAGCTTAGGCCTTTTCCAACCCCAGCATTTT. The chain is built from TRBV7-3 and TRBJ1-5; D unresolved. The germline CDR1 and CDR2 sequences are SGHTA and FQGTGA. The V end was cut by 2 bases, the J end by 10 bases, with 12 bases between. This CDR3 region has 13 residues. The complete variable domain, with remaining parts taken from reference TRBV7-3 and TRBJ1-5, reads GAGVSQTPSNKVTEKGKYVELRCDPISGHTALYWYRQSLGQGPEFLIYFQGTGAADDSGLPNDRFFAVRPEGSVSTLKIQRTERGDSAVYLCASSLGLFQPQHFGDGTRLSIL.

The J gene is TRBJ1-2, the V gene TRBV18; TRBD1 matches 8 bases. CDR1 KGHSH and CDR2 LQKENI come from the germline V gene. Trimming removed 6 bases from V and 4 bases from J; junction bases left unmatched: 4. The CDR3 has 13 residues. CDR3 loop: CASSGQGGYGYTF. The CDR3 DNA sequence: TGTGCCAGCTCCGGACAGGGTGGCTATGGCTACACCTTC.

The gene calls are TRBV20-1 and TRBJ2-5, with D tentatively TRBD2 (5 bases). Germline lookup yields CDR1 DFQATT and CDR2 SNEGSKA (reference sequence). This CDR3 has 11 residues. The V end was cut by 4 bases, the J end by 3 bases, with 6 bases between. DNA for the CDR3: TGCAGTGCTATCGGGAAAGAGACCCAGTACTTC. This encodes CSAIGKETQYF.

The chain combines TRBV4-1 with TRBJ2-3; TRBD1 matches 8 bases. This CDR3 has 16 amino acids. The V gene's germline CDR1 is MGHRA and CDR2 YSYEKL. V shed 4 bases and J 0 bases; nucleotides not matched to a gene: 6. The CDR3 reads CASSRDRTGSTDTQYF. CDR3 nucleotide sequence: TGCGCCAGCAGCCGCGACAGGACAGGGAGCACAGATACGCAGTATTTT.